The next 24 T cell receptor beta chains were all read from a single sample in a study of CD8+ T cells in alopecia areata. Treatment defined: oral pan-JAK inhibitor, 5-10 mg twice daily. cDNA reverse transcribed from extracted RNA served as the sequencing template. This table comes from immunoSEQ multiplex PCR, and its TCRdb copy is limited to in-frame clones, with some not included. The sample has 250,000 to 350,000 clones; around three fifths are singletons. The sample in question was CD4+ T cells sorted from blood, obtained at week 52, from a patient treated with tofacitinib. The receptors derive from a human donor with alopecia areata.

To note about this clone: This sample includes further DNA sequences coding for the same CDR3. CDR3 sequence: CASSPGYEQYF. In DNA, the CDR3 is TGCGCCAGCAGCCCGGGATACGAGCAGTACTTC. This chain joins TRBV5-1 and TRBJ2-7; D might be TRBD2 (5 bases). CDR1 and CDR2 (germline): SGHRS, YFSETQ. Trimming took 4 bases from V and 4 from J, leaving 6 bases between them. The CDR3 sequence is 11 residues long.

The chain has TRBV4-3 and TRBJ2-6, with a tentative D call TRBD2 (5 bases). The CDR3 sequence is 17 residues long. Germline V gene lookup returns CDR1 LGHNA and CDR2 YSLEER. V was clipped by 1 base and J by 0 bases, with 10 bases between them. CDR3 nucleotide sequence: TGCGCCAGCAGCCAAGTCGGAGGTGGCTCTGGGGCCAACGTCCTGACTTTC. It specifies CASSQVGGGSGANVLTF.

The gene calls are TRBV6-5 and TRBJ2-7, with no clear D. The length of the CDR3 is 11 residues. V dropped 5 bases and J dropped 7 bases, with 9 bases sitting between them. The germline V gene has CDR1 MNHEY and CDR2 SVGAGI. The chain's CDR3 is CASSTPGEQYF. The CDR3 DNA is TGTGCCAGCAGTACGCCAGGAGAGCAGTACTTC.

This sequence joins TRBV7-2 and TRBJ1-6; D uncertain. Germline loops: CDR1 SGHTA, CDR2 FQGNSA. V was pared by 5 bases and J by 9 bases, with 11 bases between. The CDR3 spans 13 residues. The CDR3 region has the DNA TGTGCCAGCAGCCCTGCCCCCCCTTCACCCCTCCACTTT. Protein product: CASSPAPPSPLHF.

In this sample, this clone turned up a few times. The chain combines TRBV14 with TRBJ1-6; possibly TRBD1 for D (5 bases). Trimming stripped 4 bases from V and 8 bases from J, with 21 bases between. This CDR3 is 17 amino acids long. Looked up from germline, CDR1 is SGHDN and CDR2 is FVKESK. CDR3: CASSLAPGLGVDSPLHF. CDR3 in DNA: TGTGCCAGCAGCCTTGCTCCAGGGCTTGGGGTGGATTCACCCCTCCACTTT.

This sequence joins TRBV30 and TRBJ2-7; 7 nucleotides align to TRBD1. This CDR3 has 13 residues. Per germline, CDR1 GTSNPN and CDR2 SVGIG (reference sequence). The junction had 5 bases not matched to a gene; V was cut back by 3 bases and J by 3 bases. CDR3 nucleotides: TGTGCCTGGAGCGGGGACAGTTACTACGAGCAGTACTTC. It yields the protein CAWSGDSYYEQYF.

The chain has TRBV6-5 and TRBJ1-2, with D unclear. CDR1 and CDR2 (germline): MNHEY, SVGAGI. Deletions cut 5 bases from V and 4 bases from J, with 14 bases between. The CDR3 is 14 amino acids. The CDR3 loop reads CASSALPQSYGYTF. Written as DNA, the CDR3 is TGTGCCAGCAGTGCGTTGCCCCAGTCCTATGGCTACACCTTC.

The V gene is TRBV7-3, the J gene TRBJ2-3, with TRBD2 matching over 11 bases. CDR1 is SGHTA and CDR2 is FQGTGA in the germline V gene. The trim removed 1 base at V and 8 bases at J, leaving 5 bases unmatched. The CDR3 is 15 residues long. The CDR3 reads CASSLSLAGGPTQYF. CDR3 sequence (DNA): TGTGCCAGCAGCTTAAGTCTAGCGGGGGGCCCTACGCAGTATTTT.

This clone occurred a few times. The rearrangement joins TRBV6-5 to TRBJ2-3, with D maybe TRBD1 (5 bases). CDR3 length: 16 residues. Trimming stripped 0 bases from V and 1 base from J, with 11 bases between. Germline lookup yields CDR1 MNHEY and CDR2 SVGAGI. The CDR3 DNA reads TGTGCCAGCAGTTACTCCCGTCCCAGGGGCACAGATACGCAGTATTTT. It codes for CASSYSRPRGTDTQYF.

The chain carries TRBV6-1 and TRBJ2-3; D is undetermined. V lost 4 bases and J lost 5, with 4 bases in between. This CDR3 comprises 11 residues. CDR1 MNHNS and CDR2 SASEGT come from the germline V gene. For the CDR3, the DNA is TGTGCCAGCAGTGTACGAGATACGCAGTATTTT. It specifies CASSVRDTQYF.

This clone came up a few times. The chain is built from TRBV18 and TRBJ2-5; 10 bases fit TRBD2. The CDR3 consists of 14 residues. Germline-derived CDR1 and CDR2 are KGHSH and LQKENI. V lost 3 bases to trimming and J lost 3 bases; unmatched junction nucleotides: 1. The CDR3 spells CASSPLAGEETQYF. The CDR3 bases are TGTGCCAGCTCACCCCTAGCGGGGGAAGAGACCCAGTACTTC.

The V gene is TRBV9, the J gene TRBJ2-5, with a tentative D call TRBD2 (6 bases). Trimming removed 4 bases from V and 5 bases from J, with 15 bases in between. The germline V gene encodes CDR1 SGDLS and CDR2 YYNGEE. The CDR3 is made up of 14 amino acids. CDR3 nucleotides: TGTGCCAGCAGCACCTCAGGAGGGGTTGAGACCCAGTACTTC. It codes for CASSTSGGVETQYF.

V is TRBV7-9 and J is TRBJ2-7; 7 bases map to TRBD2. The length of the CDR3 is 14 residues. Looked up from germline, CDR1 is SEHNR and CDR2 is FQNEAQ (reference sequence). With V trimmed by 7 bases and J by 4 bases, 10 bases remained unmatched. This CDR3 reads CASTTSGTGYEQYF. CDR3 bases: TGTGCCAGCACCACCAGCGGGACGGGATACGAGCAGTACTTC.

This clone was recorded only once. This sequence joins TRBV4-1 and TRBJ1-5; no firm D call. Per the germline V gene, CDR1 is MGHRA and CDR2 is YSYEKL. This CDR3 spans 13 amino acids. V was shortened by 4 bases and J by 5 bases, with 9 bases between the two germline ends. DNA of the CDR3: TGCGCCAGCAGCCCGGGGAACTATCAGCCCCAGCATTTT. It is translated as CASSPGNYQPQHF.

There are a few counts of this clone. The V call is TRBV2, the J call TRBJ2-1; 9 bases are shared with TRBD2. Trimming cost V 6 bases and J 9 bases; bases outside gene matches: 9. The CDR3 totals 14 residues. Germline loops: CDR1 SNHLY, CDR2 FYNNEI. This CDR3 is CASRGAGGLGEQFF. The CDR3 DNA is TGTGCCAGCAGGGGAGCGGGGGGACTGGGTGAGCAGTTCTTC. The entire variable domain, with the rest obtained from reference TRBV2 and TRBJ2-1, is as follows: EPEVTQTPSHQVTQMGQEVILRCVPISNHLYFYWYRQILGQKVEFLVSFYNNEISEKSEIFDDQFSVERPDGSNFTLKIRSTKLEDSAMYFCASRGAGGLGEQFFGPGTRLTVL.

The rearrangement joins TRBV30 to TRBJ1-1; the D is unclear. V was pared by 4 bases and J by 4 bases, with 10 bases between. The germline V gene has CDR1 GTSNPN and CDR2 SVGIG (reference sequence). The CDR3 sequence is 12 residues long. In DNA, the CDR3 is TGTGCCTGGACGTATTGGGGCACTGAAGCTTTCTTT. Its translation: CAWTYWGTEAFF.

The chain has TRBV30 and TRBJ1-6; maybe TRBD1 (6 bases). The CDR3 runs 14 residues. The V end lost 0 bases, the J end lost 6 bases, and 9 bases lay between the germline ends. The germline CDR1 and CDR2 sequences are GTSNPN and SVGIG (reference sequence). The CDR3 nucleotides are TGTGCCTGGAGTGTATCCAGGGGTAATTCACCCCTCCACTTT. This gives the protein CAWSVSRGNSPLHF.

This rearrangement joins TRBV30 to TRBJ2-7; D uncertain. Germline CDR1 GTSNPN, CDR2 SVGIG (reference sequence). V was trimmed by 2 bases and J by 5 bases, leaving 25 bases between them. This CDR3 has 17 residues. CDR3 in amino acids: CAWSPRPNSRRRDEQYF. DNA for the CDR3: TGTGCCTGGAGTCCCCGACCGAATTCTAGGCGTCGGGACGAGCAGTACTTC.

This clone was counted only a few times. The gene calls are TRBV15 and TRBJ1-5, with TRBD1 matching 9 bases. Germline V lookup: CDR1 LNHNV, CDR2 YYDKDF (reference sequence). This CDR3 comprises 15 residues. V shed 5 bases, J shed 5 bases, and the junction held 7 bases outside the gene matches. CDR3 residues: CATSRGDRAHQPQHF. The CDR3 DNA reads as TGTGCCACCAGCCGAGGGGACAGGGCCCATCAGCCCCAGCATTTT.

CDR3 coding DNA: TGTGCCAGCAGCTTAGGGACGGAAAAACTGTTTTTT. It yields the protein CASSLGTEKLFF. The chain recombines TRBV7-8 with TRBJ1-4; no reliable D call. The CDR3 runs to 12 residues. The germline V gene has CDR1 SGHVS and CDR2 FQNEAQ. The ends were cut back, 1 base at V and 8 bases at J, with 5 bases in the middle.

This chain connects TRBV25-1 to TRBJ2-7; the D is unclear. V was shortened by 2 bases and J by 3 bases, with 8 bases between the two germline ends. The CDR3 runs 13 residues. Germline V gene sequence: CDR1 MGHDK, CDR2 SYGVNS. The CDR3 region has the DNA TGTGCCAGCAGTGAAGGTGGATACTACGAGCAGTACTTC. Encoded protein: CASSEGGYYEQYF.

The chain uses TRBV29-1 and TRBJ1-1; D is undetermined. CDR3 size: 12 residues. CDR1 and CDR2 (germline): SQVTM, ANQGSEA. Trimming took 6 bases from V and 3 from J, leaving 11 bases between them. CDR3 amino acids: CSVLGWDTEAFF. The CDR3 coding sequence is TGCAGCGTCTTAGGGTGGGACACTGAAGCTTTCTTT. Full variable domain (rest looked up from reference TRBV29-1 and TRBJ1-1): SAVISQKPSRDICQRGTSLTIQCQVDSQVTMMFWYRQQPGQSLTLIATANQGSEATYESGFVIDKFPISRPNLTFSTLTVSNMSPEDSSIYLCSVLGWDTEAFFGQGTRLTVV.

Notes on this clone: This specimen includes other DNA sequences encoding the same CDR3. The CDR3 nucleotides read TGCAGCGTTGGGACAGGGGCTGGAAACACCATATATTTT. It encodes CSVGTGAGNTIYF. V usage is TRBV29-1 and J usage is TRBJ1-3, with 9 bases identical to TRBD1. The germline V gene encodes CDR1 SQVTM and CDR2 ANQGSEA. Germline trimming cut 4 bases from V and 2 bases from J; bases unmatched to any gene: 0. The CDR3 runs to 13 residues.

Concerning this clone: Other DNA sequences in this sample translate to the same CDR3. This chain connects TRBV29-1 to TRBJ2-3; TRBD1 is a possible D gene (6 bases). The germline CDR1 and CDR2 sequences are SQVTM and ANQGSEA. V shed 1 base and J shed 3 bases, with 11 bases lying between them. This CDR3 is built from 14 residues. The DNA for the CDR3 is TGCAGCGTTGAAGGAGGCAGGGGAACAGATACGCAGTATTTT. Its protein product is CSVEGGRGTDTQYF.